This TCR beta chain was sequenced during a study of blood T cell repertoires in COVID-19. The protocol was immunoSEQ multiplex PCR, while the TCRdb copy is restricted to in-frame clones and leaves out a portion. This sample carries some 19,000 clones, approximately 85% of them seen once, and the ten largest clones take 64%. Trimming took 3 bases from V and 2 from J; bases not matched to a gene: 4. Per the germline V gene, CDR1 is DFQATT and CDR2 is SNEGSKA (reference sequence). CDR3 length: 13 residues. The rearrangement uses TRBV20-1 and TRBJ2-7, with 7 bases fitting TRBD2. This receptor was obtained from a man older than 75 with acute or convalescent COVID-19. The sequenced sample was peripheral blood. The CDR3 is CSASSGTTYEQYF. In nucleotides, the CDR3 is TGCAGTGCTAGTTCGGGGACTACCTACGAGCAGTACTTC.